This section outlines one T cell receptor beta chain sequence together with its context. Its binding antigen is unknown. Base qualities are not recorded, but no much larger clone differs from it by a single base. As encoded in the germline V gene, CDR1 is SGDLS while CDR2 is YYNGEE. From the cysteine through the phenylalanine, the CDR3 covers 15 amino acids. Kept here is only the CDR3 DNA, which spans 45 bases and is read in frame from base 1. Trimming leaves V shorter by 6 bases and J shorter by 5 bases, with the junction holding 10 bases beyond the gene matches. The cohort consisted of fewer than 700 healthy bone marrow donors. Cohort members were all nominally healthy when sampled, although unrecorded immune exposures were likely present. The donor was CMV seropositive and was included in the group of 250 to 350 seropositive cohort members. A peripheral blood sample was collected from each donor, and TCR beta sequencing was performed on peripheral blood mononuclear cells. The Qiagen DNeasy Blood Extraction Kit was used to extract genomic DNA from the blood cell samples.

This specimen comes from a study of cytomegalovirus exposure and HLA in healthy donors (dated by TCRdb to 2017 to 2019). For the study in its entirety: An earlier analysis of more than 550 of the donors reported 276 Gb of sequence data and 117 million unique TCR beta sequences obtained from some 170 million T cells. Of the approximately 400 genotyped donors, approximately 81% were placed in the genetic ancestry cluster associated with self-reported Caucasian donors. Class I and class II HLA loci were covered by the typing at four-digit resolution. Among about 360 genotyped donors of the cohort, an average of approximately 240,000 unique TCR beta nucleotide sequences were sequenced per donor, around 18% of them non-productive. An early release that covered roughly 600 HLA-typed donors contained approximately 300 gigabases of sequencing data and around 85 million unique TCR sequences. Typing coverage varied by locus: roughly 620-640 donors for A, B, C, DRB1 and DQB1; roughly 500 for DQA1; more than 600 for DPA1; around 490 for DPB1. An earlier analysis of several hundred of the donors applied high-throughput TCR beta sequencing to assess whether each TCR beta V gene segment acted as functional or pseudogenic. Rather than using new phenotypic data, the later analysis identified candidate immune exposures from TCR beta sequences and from how often those sequences occurred across donors. The study combined high-throughput TCR immunosequencing, statistical association of individual TCRs with disease status, and machine learning to predict cytomegalovirus infection status. Besides the first cohort of some 670 subjects, a separate validation cohort made up of 120 different subjects was used. A later analysis re-analyzed previously published TCR beta repertoires from roughly 690 donors and added high-resolution HLA genotyping to study TCR occurrence patterns. A later genetic analysis used genome-wide SNP genotypes for about 60% of the 666 donors, treating that subset as a discovery cohort. The aim of the study was to test whether cataloging public T cell receptors could identify signatures of past pathogen exposure. Because of strong linkage in the cohort, roughly 5 DR-DQ haplotypes were treated as single units for association and clustering. Alongside the repertoire data, information on donor age, sex, ethnicity and CMV serostatus was compiled. Using immunosequencing, the study profiled T cell repertoires from about 610 subjects and related those repertoires to cytomegalovirus serostatus. All discovery cohort repertoires had been generated using a single sequencing platform.

Receptor libraries were prepared by the immunoSEQ multiplex PCR assay. For the multiplex PCR, a mixture combining 60 forward primers for TCR Vbeta segments and 13 reverse primers for TCR Jbeta segments was used. A multiplex PCR assay on genomic DNA amplified the CDR3 region of rearranged TCR beta genes. The Illumina HiSeq System was used to sequence the amplified TCR beta libraries as 87-base-pair reads. The authors' pipeline ran thus. Across the roughly 600 repertoires, a later analysis counted 80 million or so unique TCR beta chains, approximately 12 million of which were shared by at least two donors. Raw reads were error-corrected and collapsed into unique sequences with a nearest-neighbor algorithm that merged closely related sequences to remove PCR and sequencing errors. Alignment of CDR3 sequences to IMGT reference sequences was used to assign V, D and J gene segments. For a sequence to be retained, a match of at least six nucleotides to both a V gene segment and a J gene segment was required. A rearrangement counted as productive if the CDR3 had no stop codons and remained in frame with V and J, and every other rearrangement counted as non-productive. CDR3 was defined according to IMGT convention as the region running from the second conserved V-encoded cysteine to the conserved J-encoded phenylalanine. In an earlier analysis of roughly 610 of the donors, sequences lacking an unambiguous match to a single V gene segment were excluded. An earlier analysis of a few hundred of the donors classified V segments as functional when productive rearrangements were above 56.7% and as segregating when the standard deviation between donors was above 5%. A statistical classification framework was built for diagnosing cytomegalovirus status from the catalog of TCR beta chain sequences. V and J gene assignment, in a later analysis, came from comparing TCR nucleotide sequences with IMGT/GENE-DB human TR gene sequences. The TCRdist pipeline was used in a later analysis to assign CDR3 sequences and most-parsimonious VDJ recombination scenarios. A later analysis defined each TCR beta chain by its CDR3 amino acid sequence plus V-gene family, and excluded reads lacking a unique V-gene family. A later analysis removed 550 to 650 highly shared, low-generation-probability nucleotide sequences to deal with suspected cross-contamination and a sequencing artifact. In a later analysis, a clonal expansion index for each public chain was calculated from normalized within-repertoire ranks of inferred template counts. In a later analysis, generation probabilities were computed with a VDJ recombination model fitted to out-of-frame rearrangements, and the resulting probabilities were checked against IGoR. In a later analysis, TCR-TCR, TCR-HLA and TCR-CMV co-occurrence was scored with hypergeometric tests, and a repertoire-size bias correction was applied to TCR pairs. To estimate false discovery rates, a later analysis permuted the HLA or CMV assignments 20 times. A later analysis grouped co-occurring TCRs with DBSCAN, adding TCRdist sequence similarity when clustering within HLA-allele-positive subsets. Co-occurrence clustering excluded repertoires with fewer than 30,000 or more than 120,000 public chains, plus five with anomalous nucleotide sharing. What TCRdb holds here is the immuneACCESS table cut down to in-frame rearrangements. Part of the clones is not present; checked against another copy, under half of the missing clones reflect an unresolved V gene, and the others are unexplained. V and J calls and clone size are as listed in that table; D and trimming were resolved from the DNA. Across this sample there are under 150,000 clones, with about 77% seen only once. The ten largest clones take up 5.4% of the sample.

Findings and caveats that apply to the study as a whole: In a later analysis, most CMV-associated TCR beta chains were found to appear HLA-restricted, with HLA associations seemingly driven largely by CMV exposure. A further reported finding was that TCR beta sequences accurately predicted the HLA-A and HLA-B alleles for most subjects in the first cohort. Compared with the 666-donor mean, donors in an Asian-associated ancestry cluster had fewer N-insertions in productive TCRs, according to a later genetic analysis. Compared with equally common non-associated chains, HLA-associated TCR beta chains in a later analysis were more clonally expanded and had lower generation probabilities. In the study, some 160 TCR beta chains were listed as associated with cytomegalovirus. The earlier analysis of approximately 540 of the donors excluded fewer than 20 rarely observed V segments, including chromosome 9 orphons, because counts were too low. Strong co-occurrence of HLA alleles, especially DR and DQ, made assigning TCR associations to individual alleles difficult. Most TCR sequences were observed very rarely across donors, whereas some public TCRs were present in many individuals. The authors suggested that the approach could potentially be generalized to other disease states and immunological phenotypes. In vitro tests confirmed that a few of the cytomegalovirus-associated TCR beta chains recognize cytomegalovirus antigens. Only TCR beta chains were sequenced in this cohort, and the absence of alpha or paired-chain data limited detectable features. HLA typing was unavailable for some donors at each locus, so association tests used only the typed subset. Presence/absence analyses assumed roughly uniform sequencing depth across donors, an assumption that may not hold. For the cohort, immune exposure information was limited to CMV serostatus. In a later genetic analysis, a missense DCLRE1C variant was associated with V-gene and J-gene trimming of TCR beta chains, and the association was replicated in an independent cohort. The sequencing pipeline was judged likely to have produced a cluster of highly shared sequence variants as a technical artifact. Some IMGT-functional V segments, including TRBV6-2 and TRBV6-3, could not be told apart with the 87-base-pair reads, so those segments were excluded. In an earlier analysis of 587 of the donors, most TCR beta V segments appeared in productive rearrangements about 87% or about 30% of the time, broadly matching IMGT annotations. A later analysis associated 17,000 or so TCR beta sequences with specific HLA alleles at a false discovery rate of 0.05. Several of the top co-occurrence clusters appeared to be linked to parvovirus B19, influenza, CMV and Epstein-Barr virus, according to a later analysis. The classifier was reported to diagnose cytomegalovirus status with high specificity and sensitivity in both the original and validation cohorts. Correlated functional status among segregating V segments might reflect linkage disequilibrium, but an unknown experimental factor could not be ruled out. In a later analysis, the rate of TCR association differed among HLA loci, with DRB1 alleles having the most associated TCRs and HLA-C alleles having the fewest.

Sequencing was done on a sample of PBMCs. The TCR originated in a woman in her twenties or thirties in good health and CMV-seropositive. Recombination connected TRBV9 to TRBJ2-2; the central 7 bases match TRBD2. The nucleotide sequence is TGTGCCAGCACACGGGCCCTAGCGGAAACCGGGGAGCTGTTTTTT. Translated, this is CASTRALAETGELFF.